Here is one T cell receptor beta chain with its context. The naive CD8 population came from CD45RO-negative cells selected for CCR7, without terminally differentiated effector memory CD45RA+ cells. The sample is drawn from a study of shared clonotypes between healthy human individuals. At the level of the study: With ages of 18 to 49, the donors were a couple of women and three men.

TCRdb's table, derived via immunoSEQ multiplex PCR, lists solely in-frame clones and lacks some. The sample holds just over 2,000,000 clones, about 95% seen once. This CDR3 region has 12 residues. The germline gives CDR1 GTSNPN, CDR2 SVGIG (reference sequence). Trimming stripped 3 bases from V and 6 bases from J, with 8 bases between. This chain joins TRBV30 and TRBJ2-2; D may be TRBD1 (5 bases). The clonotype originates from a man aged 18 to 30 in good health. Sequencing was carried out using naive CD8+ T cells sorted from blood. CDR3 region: CAWSQGSGELFF. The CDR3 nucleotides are TGTGCCTGGAGCCAGGGTTCCGGGGAGCTGTTTTTT.